The count of the clone carrying this T cell receptor (beta chain) is one. As yet, its antigen is unknown. Gene names are the mouse ones. The read comes to an end 1 residue before the CDR3 does, leaving the germline J gene to fill in the end. After removal of 3 bases from V and 8 bases from J, the junction contained 6 bases not matched to a gene. CDR1 is SNHLY, CDR2 FYNGKV, per germline (reference sequence). This CDR3 region has 15 residues. This record comes from a study of tissue T cells after allogeneic stem cell transplantation. The study's findings and limits: Across patients, clones rarely overlapped, yet motif clusters were shared tissue-specifically.

TCRdb keeps only in-frame clones here, not all; method: immunoSEQ multiplex PCR. The sample has about 4,000 clones; about half are singletons. Time point specified: mouse harvest day 14 after allogeneic transplant. Each mouse received 10^7 T-cell-depleted marrow cells plus 10^6 splenic CD5+ T cells by tail vein. B6 (H2b) cells into BALB/c (H2d) mice; tissues taken at day 7 or 14. The chain combines TRBV3 with TRBJ2-4; 12 bases fit TRBD2. This receptor was identified in a female BALB/c mouse given C57BL/6 T cells with graft-versus-host disease after an allogeneic hematopoietic cell transplant. Sequencing was performed on lymph node tissue. The chain's CDR3 is CASSFQTGGASTLYF. Partial CDR3 DNA: TGTGCCAGCAGCTTCCAGACTGGGGGGGCAAGCACCTTGTAC.